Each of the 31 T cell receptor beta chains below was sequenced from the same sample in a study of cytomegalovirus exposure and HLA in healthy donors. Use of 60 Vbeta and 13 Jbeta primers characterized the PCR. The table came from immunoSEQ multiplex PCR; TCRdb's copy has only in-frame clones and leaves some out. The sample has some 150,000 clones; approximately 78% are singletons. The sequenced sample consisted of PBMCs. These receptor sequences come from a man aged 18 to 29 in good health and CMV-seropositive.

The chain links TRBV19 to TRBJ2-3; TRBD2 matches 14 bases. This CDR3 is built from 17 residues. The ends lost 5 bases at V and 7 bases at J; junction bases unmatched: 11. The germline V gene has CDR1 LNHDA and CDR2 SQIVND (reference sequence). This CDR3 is CASSWGLAGVNAYTQYF. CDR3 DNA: TGTGCCAGTAGTTGGGGACTAGCGGGAGTAAATGCATATACGCAGTATTTT. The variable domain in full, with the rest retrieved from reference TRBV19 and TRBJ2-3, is DGGITQSPKYLFRKEGQNVTLSCEQNLNHDAMYWYRQDPGQGLRLIYYSQIVNDFQKGDIAEGYSVSREKKESFPLTVTSAQKNPTAFYLCASSWGLAGVNAYTQYFGPGTRLTVL.

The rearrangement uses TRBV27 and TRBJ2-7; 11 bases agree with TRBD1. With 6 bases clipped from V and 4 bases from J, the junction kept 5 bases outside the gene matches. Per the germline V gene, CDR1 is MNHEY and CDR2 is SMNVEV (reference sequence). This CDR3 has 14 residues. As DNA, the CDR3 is TGTGCCAGCAGCCCGGACAGGGGGCAGTACGAGCAGTACTTC. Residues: CASSPDRGQYEQYF.

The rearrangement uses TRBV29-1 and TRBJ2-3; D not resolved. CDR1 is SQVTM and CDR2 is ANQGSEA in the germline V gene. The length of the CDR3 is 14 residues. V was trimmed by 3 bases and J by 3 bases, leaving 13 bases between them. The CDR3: CSVEASQVTDTQYF. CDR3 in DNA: TGCAGCGTTGAGGCCTCCCAAGTGACAGATACGCAGTATTTT.

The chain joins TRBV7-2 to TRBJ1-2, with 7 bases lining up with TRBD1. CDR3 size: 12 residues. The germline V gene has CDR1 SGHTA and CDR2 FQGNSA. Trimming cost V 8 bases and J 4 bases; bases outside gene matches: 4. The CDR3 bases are TGTGCCAGCGGACGGGACAGCTATGGCTACACCTTC. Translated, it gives CASGRDSYGYTF.

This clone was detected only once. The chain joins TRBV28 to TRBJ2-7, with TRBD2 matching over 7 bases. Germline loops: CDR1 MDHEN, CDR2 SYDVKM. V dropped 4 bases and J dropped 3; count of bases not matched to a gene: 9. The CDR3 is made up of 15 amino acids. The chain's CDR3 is CASSSGGTQVYEQYF. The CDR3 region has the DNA TGTGCCAGCAGTTCCGGGGGGACGCAGGTCTACGAGCAGTACTTC.

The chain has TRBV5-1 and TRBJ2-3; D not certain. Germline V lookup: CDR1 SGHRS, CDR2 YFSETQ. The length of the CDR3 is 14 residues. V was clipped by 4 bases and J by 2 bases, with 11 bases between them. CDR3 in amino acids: CASSDSSHTDTQYF. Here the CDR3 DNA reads TGCGCCAGCAGCGACTCCTCCCACACAGATACGCAGTATTTT.

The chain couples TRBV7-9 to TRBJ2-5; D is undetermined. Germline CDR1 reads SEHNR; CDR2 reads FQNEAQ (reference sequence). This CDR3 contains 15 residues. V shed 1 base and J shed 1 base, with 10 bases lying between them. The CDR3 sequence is CASSLERRPQETQYF. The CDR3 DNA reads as TGTGCCAGCAGCTTAGAGAGGCGCCCCCAAGAGACCCAGTACTTC.

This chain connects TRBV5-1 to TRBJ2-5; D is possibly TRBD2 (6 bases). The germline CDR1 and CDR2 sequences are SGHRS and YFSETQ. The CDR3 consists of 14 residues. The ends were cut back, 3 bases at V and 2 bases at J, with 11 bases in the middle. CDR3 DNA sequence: TGCGCCAGCAGCTCGAACCGGGGGCAAGAGACCCAGTACTTC. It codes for CASSSNRGQETQYF.

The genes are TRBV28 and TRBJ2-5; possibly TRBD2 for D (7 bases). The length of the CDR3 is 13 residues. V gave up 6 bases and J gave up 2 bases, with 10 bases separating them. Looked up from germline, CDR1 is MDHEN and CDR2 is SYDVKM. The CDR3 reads CASREGGQETQYF. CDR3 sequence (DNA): TGTGCCAGCAGAGAGGGGGGGCAAGAGACCCAGTACTTC.

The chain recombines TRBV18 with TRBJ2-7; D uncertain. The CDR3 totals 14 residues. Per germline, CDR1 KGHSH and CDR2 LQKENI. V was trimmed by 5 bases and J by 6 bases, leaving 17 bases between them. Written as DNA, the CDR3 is TGTGCCAGCTCAGCCGACTCCTATGGCGGCGAGCAGTACTTC. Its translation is CASSADSYGGEQYF. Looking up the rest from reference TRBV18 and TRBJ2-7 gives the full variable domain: NAGVMQNPRHLVRRRGQEARLRCSPMKGHSHVYWYRQLPEEGLKFMVYLQKENIIDESGMPKERFSAEFPKEGPSILRIQQVVRGDSAAYFCASSADSYGGEQYFGPGTRLTVT.

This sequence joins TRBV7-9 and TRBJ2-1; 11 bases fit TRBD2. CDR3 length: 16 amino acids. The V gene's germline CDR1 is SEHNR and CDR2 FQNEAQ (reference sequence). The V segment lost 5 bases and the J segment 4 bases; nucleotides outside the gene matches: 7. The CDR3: CASSATSGRLYNEQFF. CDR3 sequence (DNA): TGTGCCAGCAGCGCAACTAGCGGGAGACTTTACAATGAGCAGTTCTTC.

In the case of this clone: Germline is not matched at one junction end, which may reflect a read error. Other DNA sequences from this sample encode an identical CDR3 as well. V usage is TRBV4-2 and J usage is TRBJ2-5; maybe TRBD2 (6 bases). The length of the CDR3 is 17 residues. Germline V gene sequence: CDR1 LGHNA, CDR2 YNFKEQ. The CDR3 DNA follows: TGTGCCAGCAGTCAAGAACGGCTAGCGAACCTACAAGAGACCCAGTACTTC. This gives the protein CASSQERLANLQETQYF.

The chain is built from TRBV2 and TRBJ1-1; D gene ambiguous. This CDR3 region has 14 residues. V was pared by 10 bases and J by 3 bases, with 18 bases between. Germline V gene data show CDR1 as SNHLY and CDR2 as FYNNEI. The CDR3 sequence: CAITSEEGDTEAFF. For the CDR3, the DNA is TGTGCCATCACCTCAGAAGAGGGAGACACTGAAGCTTTCTTT.

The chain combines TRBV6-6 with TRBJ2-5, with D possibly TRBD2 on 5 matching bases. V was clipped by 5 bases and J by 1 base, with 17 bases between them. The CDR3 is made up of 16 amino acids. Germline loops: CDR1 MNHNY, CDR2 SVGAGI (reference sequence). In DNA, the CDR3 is TGTGCCAGCAGTATCTTCGCGGGTGGGCTCCAAGAGACCCAGTACTTC. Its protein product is CASSIFAGGLQETQYF.

In nucleotides, the CDR3 is TGTGCCAGCGGAGATAGCAATCAGCCCCAGCATTTT. This translates into CASGDSNQPQHF. This sequence joins TRBV28 and TRBJ1-5; D unclear. The CDR3 covers 12 residues. The germline V gene encodes CDR1 MDHEN and CDR2 SYDVKM. The ends were cut back, 8 bases at V and 0 bases at J, with 5 bases in the middle.

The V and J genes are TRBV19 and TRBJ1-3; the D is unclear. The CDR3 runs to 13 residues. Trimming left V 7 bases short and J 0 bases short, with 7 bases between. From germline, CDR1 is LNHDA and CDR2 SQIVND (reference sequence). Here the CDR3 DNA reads TGTGCCAGTACCGTGAGCTCTGGAAACACCATATATTTT. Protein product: CASTVSSGNTIYF.

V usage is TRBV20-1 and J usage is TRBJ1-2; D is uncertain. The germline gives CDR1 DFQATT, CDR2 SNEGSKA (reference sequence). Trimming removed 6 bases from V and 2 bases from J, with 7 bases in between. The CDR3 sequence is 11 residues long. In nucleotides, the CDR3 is TGCAGTGCGATGAGCAACTATGGCTACACCTTC. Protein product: CSAMSNYGYTF.

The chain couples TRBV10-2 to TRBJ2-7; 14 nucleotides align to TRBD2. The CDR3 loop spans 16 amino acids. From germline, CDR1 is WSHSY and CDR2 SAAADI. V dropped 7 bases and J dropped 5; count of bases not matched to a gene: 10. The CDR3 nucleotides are TGCGCCAGCAACCCGAGACTAGCGGGAGGGCCCAACGAGCAGTACTTC. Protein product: CASNPRLAGGPNEQYF.

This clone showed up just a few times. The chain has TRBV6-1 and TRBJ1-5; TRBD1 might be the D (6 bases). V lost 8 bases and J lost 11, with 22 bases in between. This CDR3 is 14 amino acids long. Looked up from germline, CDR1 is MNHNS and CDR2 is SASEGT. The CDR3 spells CASDRDTHRSAQHF. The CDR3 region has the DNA TGTGCCAGCGACCGGGACACTCATCGGTCGGCCCAGCATTTT.

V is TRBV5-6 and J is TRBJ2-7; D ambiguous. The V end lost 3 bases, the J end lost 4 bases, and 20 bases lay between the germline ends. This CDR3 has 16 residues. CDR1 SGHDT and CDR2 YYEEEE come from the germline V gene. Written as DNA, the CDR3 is TGTGCCAGCAGCTCTTTCGGTAGCCCCGCAAAATACGAGCAGTACTTC. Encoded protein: CASSSFGSPAKYEQYF. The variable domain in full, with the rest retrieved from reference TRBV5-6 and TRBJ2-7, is DAGVTQSPTHLIKTRGQQVTLRCSPKSGHDTVSWYQQALGQGPQFIFQYYEEEERQRGNFPDRFSGHQFPNYSSELNVNALLLGDSALYLCASSSFGSPAKYEQYFGPGTRLTVT.

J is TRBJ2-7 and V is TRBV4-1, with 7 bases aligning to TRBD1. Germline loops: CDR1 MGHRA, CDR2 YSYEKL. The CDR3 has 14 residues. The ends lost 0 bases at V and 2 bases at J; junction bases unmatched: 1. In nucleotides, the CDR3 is TGCGCCAGCAGCCAAGAGGACAGGACCTACGAGCAGTACTTC. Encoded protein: CASSQEDRTYEQYF.

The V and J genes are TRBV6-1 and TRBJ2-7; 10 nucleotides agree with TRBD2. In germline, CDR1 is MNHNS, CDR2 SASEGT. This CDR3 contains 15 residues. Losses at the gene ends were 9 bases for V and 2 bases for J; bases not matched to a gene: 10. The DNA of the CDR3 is TGTGCCAGTCCTGGCTGGACTAGCGGTACCTACGAGCAGTACTTC. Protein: CASPGWTSGTYEQYF.

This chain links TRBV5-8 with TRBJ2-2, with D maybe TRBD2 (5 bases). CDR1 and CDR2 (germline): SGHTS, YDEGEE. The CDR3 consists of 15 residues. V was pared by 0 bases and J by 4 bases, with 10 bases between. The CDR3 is CASSLAEGFTGELFF. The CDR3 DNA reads TGTGCCAGCAGCTTGGCCGAGGGATTCACCGGGGAGCTGTTTTTT.

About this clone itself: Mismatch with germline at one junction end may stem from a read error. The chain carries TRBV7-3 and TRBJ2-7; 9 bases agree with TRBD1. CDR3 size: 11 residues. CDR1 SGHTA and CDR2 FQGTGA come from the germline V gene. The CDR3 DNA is TGTGCCAGCAGCCCAGGACAGGGGACCCTCTTC. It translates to CASSPGQGTLF.

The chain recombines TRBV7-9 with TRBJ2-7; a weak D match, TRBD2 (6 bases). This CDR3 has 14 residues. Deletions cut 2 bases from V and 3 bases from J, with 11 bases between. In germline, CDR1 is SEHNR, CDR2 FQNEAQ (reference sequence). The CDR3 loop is CASSLSGQDYEQYF. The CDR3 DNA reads TGTGCCAGCAGCTTAAGCGGGCAGGACTACGAGCAGTACTTC.

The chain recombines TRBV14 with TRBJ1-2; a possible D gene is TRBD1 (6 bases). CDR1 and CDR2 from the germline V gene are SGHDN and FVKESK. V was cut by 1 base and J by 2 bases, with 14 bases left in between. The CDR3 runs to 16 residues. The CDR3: CASSQVRAGENYGYTF. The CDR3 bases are TGTGCCAGCAGCCAAGTGAGGGCAGGGGAGAACTATGGCTACACCTTC.

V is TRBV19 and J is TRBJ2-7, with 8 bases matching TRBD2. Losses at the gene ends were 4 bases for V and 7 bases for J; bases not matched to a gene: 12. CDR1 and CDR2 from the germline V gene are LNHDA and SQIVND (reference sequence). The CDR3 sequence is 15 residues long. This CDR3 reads CASSTAGGLVGEQYF. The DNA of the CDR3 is TGTGCCAGTAGTACGGCGGGAGGCCTGGTGGGAGAGCAGTACTTC.

The CDR3 spells CASSLTEAYEQYF. DNA of the CDR3: TGCGCCAGCAGCTTGACGGAGGCCTACGAGCAGTACTTC. This rearrangement joins TRBV5-1 to TRBJ2-7, with D possibly being TRBD2 (5 bases). The CDR3 is 13 residues long. Germline V gene lookup returns CDR1 SGHRS and CDR2 YFSETQ. The germline V and J ends were trimmed by 1 base and 2 bases, with 7 bases remaining between them.

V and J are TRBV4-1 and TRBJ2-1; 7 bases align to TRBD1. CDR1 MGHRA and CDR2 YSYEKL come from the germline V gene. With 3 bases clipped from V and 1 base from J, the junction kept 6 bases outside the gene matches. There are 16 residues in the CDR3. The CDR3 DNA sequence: TGCGCCAGCAGCCACTACAGGGGAAGATCCTACAATGAGCAGTTCTTC. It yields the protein CASSHYRGRSYNEQFF.

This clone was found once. Here the CDR3 DNA reads TGTGCCAGTAGTATACATAGGGGAGGGCTCACTGAAGCTTTCTTT. Protein sequence: CASSIHRGGLTEAFF. This sequence joins TRBV19 and TRBJ1-1; weak D call: TRBD1 (5 bases). The V gene lost 2 bases and the J gene lost 4 bases, with 14 bases spanning the gap. The germline V gene encodes CDR1 LNHDA and CDR2 SQIVND (reference sequence). This CDR3 region has 15 residues.

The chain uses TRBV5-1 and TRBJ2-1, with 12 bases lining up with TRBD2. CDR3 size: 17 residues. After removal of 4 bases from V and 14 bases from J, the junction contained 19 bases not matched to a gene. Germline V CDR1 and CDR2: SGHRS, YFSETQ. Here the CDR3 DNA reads TGCGCCAGCAGCCCGGATGTGACAGGGAACCGACTAGCGGGAGAGTTCTTC. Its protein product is CASSPDVTGNRLAGEFF.